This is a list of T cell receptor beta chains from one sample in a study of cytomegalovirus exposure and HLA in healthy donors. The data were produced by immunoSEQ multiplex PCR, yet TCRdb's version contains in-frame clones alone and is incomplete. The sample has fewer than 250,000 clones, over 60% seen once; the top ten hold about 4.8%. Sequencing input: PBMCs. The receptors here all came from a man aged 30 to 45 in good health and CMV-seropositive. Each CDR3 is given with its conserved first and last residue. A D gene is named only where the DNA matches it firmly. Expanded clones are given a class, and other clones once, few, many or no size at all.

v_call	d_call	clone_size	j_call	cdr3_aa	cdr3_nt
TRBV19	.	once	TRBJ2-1	CASSTKRSSIYNEQFF	TGTGCCAGTAGTACCAAGCGGTCCTCCATTTACAATGAGCAGTTCTTC
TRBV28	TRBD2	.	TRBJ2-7	CASSLPPRTSGDSYEQYF	TGTGCCAGCAGTTTACCCCCCAGGACTAGCGGGGACTCCTACGAGCAGTACTTC
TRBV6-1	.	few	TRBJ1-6	CASSEVGVVRSPLHF	TGTGCCAGCAGCGAAGTAGGGGTAGTGCGTTCACCCCTCCACTTT
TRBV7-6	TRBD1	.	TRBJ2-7	CASSSPTGPYEQYF	TGTGCCAGCAGCTCACCGACAGGGCCCTACGAGCAGTACTTC
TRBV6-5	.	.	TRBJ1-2	CASSYVEGSDYGYTF	TGTGCCAGCAGTTACGTTGAGGGCAGTGACTATGGCTACACCTTC
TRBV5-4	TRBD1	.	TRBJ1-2	CASSLGTGGDYGYTF	TGTGCCAGCAGCTTGGGGACAGGGGGCGACTATGGCTACACCTTC
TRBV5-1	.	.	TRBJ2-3	CASSSNDRRTDTQYF	TGCGCCAGCAGCTCGAACGACAGGCGCACAGATACGCAGTATTTT
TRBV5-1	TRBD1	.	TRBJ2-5	CASSHGTGEETQYF	TGCGCCAGCAGCCACGGGACAGGGGAAGAGACCCAGTACTTC
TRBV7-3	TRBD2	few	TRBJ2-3	CASSPSSGGAGDTQYF	TGTGCCAGCAGCCCCTCTAGCGGGGGGGCCGGAGATACGCAGTATTTT
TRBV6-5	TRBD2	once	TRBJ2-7	CASRRLAEHEQYF	TGTGCCAGCAGGCGACTAGCAGAACACGAGCAGTACTTC